Listed here are 2 T cell receptor beta chains from one sample, sequenced in a study of blood T cell repertoires in COVID-19. Assay used: immunoSEQ multiplex PCR; TCRdb lists only in-frame clones, some missing. The sample has roughly 55,000 clones, over 80% seen once. Sequenced material: peripheral blood. These receptor sequences come from a woman aged 60-75 years with acute or convalescent COVID-19.

The chain uses TRBV3-1 (or the pseudogene TRBV3-2) and TRBJ1-1; 7 positions agree with TRBD1. Losses at the gene ends were 3 bases for V and 5 bases for J; bases not matched to a gene: 9. CDR3 length: 15 amino acids. The germline V gene encodes CDR1 LGHDT and CDR2 YNNKEL (reference sequence). CDR3 DNA sequence: TGTGCCAGCAGCCACCAACAGGGGCTTCGTACTGAAGCTTTCTTT. As protein: CASSHQQGLRTEAFF.

The rearrangement uses TRBV5-1 and TRBJ1-1; TRBD1 matches at 9 bases. The CDR3 consists of 15 residues. V shed 0 bases and J 2 bases; nucleotides not matched to a gene: 2. CDR1 and CDR2 (germline): SGHRS, YFSETQ. The CDR3 sequence is CASSLGGQGNTEAFF. CDR3 nucleotides: TGCGCCAGCAGCTTGGGGGGACAGGGAAACACTGAAGCTTTCTTT.